This T cell receptor beta chain was profiled in a study of blood T cells in healthy people across ages. The study recruited healthy Caucasian donors from Russia who were aged about 6 to 90. Each donor had roughly 10 milliliters of peripheral blood drawn. Whenever a sample was processed, at least 6 million PBMCs were isolated. Sample-barcoded 5' priming and a J-beta primer mix drove a second PCR of roughly 7 to 11 cycles. Each CDR3 protein is one row after TCRdb ran MiXCR on the 5' RACE reads. This table has over 950,000 distinct CDR3 sequences, just over 50% appearing once. The CDR3 is made up of 14 amino acids. Germline CDR1 MNHEY, CDR2 SVGEGT. The V end was cut by 7 bases, the J end by 4 bases, with 17 bases between. This clonotype has just a few counts.

This TCR was recovered from a woman aged 55 to 70 in good health. The sample comprised blood. This rearrangement joins TRBV6-2 or TRBV6-3 to TRBJ2-7, with D perhaps matching TRBD1 (5 bases). CDR3: CASTSPLKGYEQYF. CDR3 DNA: TGTGCCAGCACATCACCGCTCAAGGGGTACGAGCAGTACTTC.